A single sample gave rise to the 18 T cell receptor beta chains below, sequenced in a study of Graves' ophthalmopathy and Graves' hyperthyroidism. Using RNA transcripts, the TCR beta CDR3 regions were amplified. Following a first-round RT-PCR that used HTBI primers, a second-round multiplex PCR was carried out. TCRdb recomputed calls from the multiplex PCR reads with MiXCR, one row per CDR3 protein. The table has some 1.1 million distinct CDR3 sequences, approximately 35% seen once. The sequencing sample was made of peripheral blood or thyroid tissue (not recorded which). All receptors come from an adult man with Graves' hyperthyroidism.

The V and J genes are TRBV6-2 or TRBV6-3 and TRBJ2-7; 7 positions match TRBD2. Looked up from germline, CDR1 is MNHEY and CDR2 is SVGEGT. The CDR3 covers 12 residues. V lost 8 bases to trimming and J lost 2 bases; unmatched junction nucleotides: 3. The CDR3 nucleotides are TGTGCCAGCGGGGCGGGGGCCTACGAGCAGTACTTC. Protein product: CASGAGAYEQYF.

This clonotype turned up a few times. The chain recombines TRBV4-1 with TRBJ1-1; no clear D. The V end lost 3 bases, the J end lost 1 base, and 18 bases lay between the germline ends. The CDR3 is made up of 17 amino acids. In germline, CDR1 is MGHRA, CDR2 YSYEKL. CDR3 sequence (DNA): TGCGCCAGCAGCCATCCGACCTCACGCGAGCCGAACACTGAAGCTTTCTTT. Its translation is CASSHPTSREPNTEAFF.

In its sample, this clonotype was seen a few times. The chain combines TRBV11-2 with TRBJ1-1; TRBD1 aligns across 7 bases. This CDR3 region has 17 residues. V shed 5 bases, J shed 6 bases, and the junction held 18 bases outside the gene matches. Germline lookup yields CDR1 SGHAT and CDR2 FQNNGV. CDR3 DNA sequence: TGTGCCAGCAGCCGTGGGACAGATGGTCAGGGATCGGCTGAAGCTTTCTTT. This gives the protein CASSRGTDGQGSAEAFF.

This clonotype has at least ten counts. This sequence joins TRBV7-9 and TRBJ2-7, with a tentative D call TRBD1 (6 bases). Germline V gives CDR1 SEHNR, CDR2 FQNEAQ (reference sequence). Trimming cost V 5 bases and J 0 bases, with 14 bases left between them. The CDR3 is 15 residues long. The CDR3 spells CASSPYRQVSYEQYF. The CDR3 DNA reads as TGTGCCAGCAGCCCTTACCGACAGGTCTCCTACGAGCAGTACTTC.

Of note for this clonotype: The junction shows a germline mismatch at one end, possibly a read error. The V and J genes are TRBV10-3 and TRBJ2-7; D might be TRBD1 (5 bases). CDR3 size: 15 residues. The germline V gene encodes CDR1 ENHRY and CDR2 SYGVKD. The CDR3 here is CASSYRSEPSYEQYF. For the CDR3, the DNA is TGTGCCAGCAGTTACAGGTCGGAACCCTCCTACGAGCAGTACTTC.

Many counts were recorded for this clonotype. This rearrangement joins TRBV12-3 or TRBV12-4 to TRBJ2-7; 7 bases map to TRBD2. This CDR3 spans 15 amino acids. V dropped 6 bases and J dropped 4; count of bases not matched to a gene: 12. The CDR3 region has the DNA TGTGCCAGCAGCCCCGGGGCTAGCGGACTATACGAGCAGTACTTC. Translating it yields CASSPGASGLYEQYF.

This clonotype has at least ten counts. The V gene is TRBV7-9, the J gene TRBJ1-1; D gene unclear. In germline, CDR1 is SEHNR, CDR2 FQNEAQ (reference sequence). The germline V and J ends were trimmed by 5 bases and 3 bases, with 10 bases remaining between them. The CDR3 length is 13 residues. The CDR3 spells CASSPARDTEAFF. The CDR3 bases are TGTGCCAGCAGCCCAGCCCGGGACACTGAAGCTTTCTTT.

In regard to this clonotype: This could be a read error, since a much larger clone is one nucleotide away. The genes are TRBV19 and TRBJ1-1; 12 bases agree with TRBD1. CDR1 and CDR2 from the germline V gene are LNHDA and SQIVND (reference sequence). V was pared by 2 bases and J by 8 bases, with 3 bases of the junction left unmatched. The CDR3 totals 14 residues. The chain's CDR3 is CASSISGTGGEAFF. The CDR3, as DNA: TGTGCCAGTAGTATATCCGGGACAGGGGGCGAAGCTTTCTTT.

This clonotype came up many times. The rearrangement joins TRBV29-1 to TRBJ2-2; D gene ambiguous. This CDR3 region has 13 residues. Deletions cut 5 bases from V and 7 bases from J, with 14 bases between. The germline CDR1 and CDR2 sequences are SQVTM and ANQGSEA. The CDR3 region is CSVIRALGGELFF. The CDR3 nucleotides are TGCAGCGTTATTAGGGCTCTCGGCGGGGAGCTGTTTTTT.

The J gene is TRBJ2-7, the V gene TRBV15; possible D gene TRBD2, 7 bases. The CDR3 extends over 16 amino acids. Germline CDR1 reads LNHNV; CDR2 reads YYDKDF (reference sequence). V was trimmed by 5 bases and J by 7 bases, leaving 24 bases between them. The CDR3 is CATSDPGAGEGNEQYF. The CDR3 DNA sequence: TGTGCCACCAGCGACCCGGGGGCGGGAGAAGGGAATGAGCAGTACTTC. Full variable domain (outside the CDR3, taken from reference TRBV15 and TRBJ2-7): DAMVIQNPRYQVTQFGKPVTLSCSQTLNHNVMYWYQQKSSQAPKLLFHYYDKDFNNEADTPDNFQSRRPNTSFCFLDIRSPGLGDTAMYLCATSDPGAGEGNEQYFGPGTRLTVT.

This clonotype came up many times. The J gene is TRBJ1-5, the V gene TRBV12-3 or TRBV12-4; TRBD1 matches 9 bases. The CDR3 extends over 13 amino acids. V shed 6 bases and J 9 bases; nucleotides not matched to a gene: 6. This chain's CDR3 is CASRRTGVGPQHF. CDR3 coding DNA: TGTGCCAGCAGGCGGACAGGGGTTGGGCCCCAGCATTTT.

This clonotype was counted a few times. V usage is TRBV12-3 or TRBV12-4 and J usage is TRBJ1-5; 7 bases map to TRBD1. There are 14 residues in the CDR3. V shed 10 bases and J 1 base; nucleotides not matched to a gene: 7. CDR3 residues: CATRQGKSNQPQHF. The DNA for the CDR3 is TGTGCCACGCGACAGGGAAAAAGCAATCAGCCCCAGCATTTT.

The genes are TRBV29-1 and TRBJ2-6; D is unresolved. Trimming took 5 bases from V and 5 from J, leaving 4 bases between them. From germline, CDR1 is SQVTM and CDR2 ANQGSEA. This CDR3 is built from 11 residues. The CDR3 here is CSVPRANVLTF. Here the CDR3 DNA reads TGCAGCGTTCCCAGGGCCAACGTCCTGACTTTC.

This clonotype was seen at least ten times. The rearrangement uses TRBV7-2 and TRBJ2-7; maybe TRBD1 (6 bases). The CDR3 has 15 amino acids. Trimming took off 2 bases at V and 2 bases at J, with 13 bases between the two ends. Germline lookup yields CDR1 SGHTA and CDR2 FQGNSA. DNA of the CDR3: TGTGCCAGCAGCTTACCGGACAGAATAACCTACGAGCAGTACTTC. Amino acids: CASSLPDRITYEQYF.

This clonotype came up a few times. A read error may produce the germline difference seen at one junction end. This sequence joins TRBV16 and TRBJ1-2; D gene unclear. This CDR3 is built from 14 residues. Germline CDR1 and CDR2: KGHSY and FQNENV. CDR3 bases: TGTGCCAGCAGCCAGCCATCACAGACTGATCCTTTTCTCTTC. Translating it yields CASSQPSQTDPFLF. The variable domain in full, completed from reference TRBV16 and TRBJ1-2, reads GEEVAQTPKHLVRGEGQKAKLYCAPIKGHSYVFWYQQVLKNEFKFLISFQNENVFDETGMPKERFSAKCLPNSPCSLEIQATKLEDSAVYFCASSQPSQTDPFLFGSGTRLTVV.

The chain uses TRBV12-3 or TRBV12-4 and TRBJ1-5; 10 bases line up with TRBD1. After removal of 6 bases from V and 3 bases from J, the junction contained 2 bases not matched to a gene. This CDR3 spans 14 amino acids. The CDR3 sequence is CASSGTGANQPQHF. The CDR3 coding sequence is TGTGCCAGCAGCGGGACAGGGGCCAATCAGCCCCAGCATTTT.

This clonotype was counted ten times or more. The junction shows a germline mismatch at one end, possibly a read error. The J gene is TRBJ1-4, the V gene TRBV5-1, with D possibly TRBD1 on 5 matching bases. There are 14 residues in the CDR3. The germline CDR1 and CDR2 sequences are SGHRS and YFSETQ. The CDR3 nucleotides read TGTGCCAGCAGCTTATACAGGTCTAATGAAAAACTGTTTTTT. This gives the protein CASSLYRSNEKLFF.

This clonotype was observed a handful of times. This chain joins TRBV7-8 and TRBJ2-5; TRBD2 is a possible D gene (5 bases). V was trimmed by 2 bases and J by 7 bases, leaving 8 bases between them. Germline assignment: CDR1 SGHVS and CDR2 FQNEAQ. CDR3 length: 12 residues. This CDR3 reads CASSLNRGTQYF. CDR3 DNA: TGTGCCAGCAGCTTAAACCGGGGGACCCAGTACTTC.